The present T cell receptor (beta chain) was sequenced within a study of graft-versus-host responses after intestinal transplantation. Overall study context: In this cohort, recipients had multivisceral, liver-intestinal, or isolated intestinal transplants. Recipients were all induced with anti-thymocyte globulin, then given tacrolimus and steroids for approximately three years.

The CDR3 is 11 amino acids. CDR1 SQVTM and CDR2 ANQGSEA come from the germline V gene. The V and J ends lost 3 bases and 6 bases respectively, with 6 bases between them. Whole-study results and caveats: Ileal or blood samples showed some GvH clones first, and such clones were also found in recipient marrow. When patients had graft-donor T cell macrochimerism, their allografts held high graft-versus-host to host-versus-graft clonal ratios.

Assay used: immunoSEQ multiplex PCR; TCRdb lists only in-frame clones, some missing. This table holds around 13,000 clones, roughly four fifths found once. A note on this clone: The antigen remains undetermined.

The sequence was obtained from a human patient who received an intestinal transplant, so some T cells may come from the graft donor. V and J are TRBV29-1 and TRBJ2-1; no definite D call. Sample: PBMCs, taken after intestinal transplantation. The CDR3 sequence is CSVEDGNEQFF. CDR3 sequence (DNA): TGCAGCGTTGAGGACGGCAATGAGCAGTTCTTC.